Shown below are 30 T cell receptor beta chains from a single sample sequenced in a study of blood T cell repertoires in COVID-19. TCRdb's table, derived via immunoSEQ multiplex PCR, lists solely in-frame clones and lacks some. Of just over 350,000 clones listed, roughly 87% were seen once; the top ten hold around 3%. Sequencing input: PBMCs or T cells enriched from blood (not recorded which). These receptor sequences come from a woman under 40 who had recovered from COVID-19.

The chain employs TRBV2 and TRBJ2-7; D call uncertain. CDR3 length equals 11 residues. V was clipped by 6 bases and J by 7 bases, with 10 bases between them. In germline, CDR1 is SNHLY, CDR2 FYNNEI. CDR3 region: CASSVVLEQYF. CDR3 DNA: TGTGCCAGCAGCGTTGTGTTGGAGCAGTACTTC.

The rearrangement links TRBV2 to TRBJ1-5; D not resolved. This CDR3 has 14 residues. Deletions cut 4 bases from V and 3 bases from J, with 10 bases between. Germline V gene data show CDR1 as SNHLY and CDR2 as FYNNEI. The CDR3 nucleotides are TGTGCCAGCAGTGTTGGCGGCCTCAATCAGCCCCAGCATTTT. This codes for CASSVGGLNQPQHF.

The chain is built from TRBV29-1 and TRBJ1-2; 8 positions match TRBD1. The junction had 4 bases not matched to a gene; V was cut back by 6 bases and J by 4 bases. CDR3 length: 12 residues. Germline V gene sequence: CDR1 SQVTM, CDR2 ANQGSEA. The CDR3 protein is CSVRTGSYGYTF. CDR3 sequence (DNA): TGCAGCGTCCGGACAGGGAGCTATGGCTACACCTTC. Variable domain in full (rest from reference TRBV29-1 and TRBJ1-2): SAVISQKPSRDICQRGTSLTIQCQVDSQVTMMFWYRQQPGQSLTLIATANQGSEATYESGFVIDKFPISRPNLTFSTLTVSNMSPEDSSIYLCSVRTGSYGYTFGSGTRLTVV.

A few counts support this clone. CDR3 residues: CAISESEASGDNNEQFF. In DNA, the CDR3 is TGTGCCATCAGTGAGTCCGAGGCTAGCGGGGATAACAATGAGCAGTTCTTC. The V gene is TRBV10-3, the J gene TRBJ2-1, with 9 bases fitting TRBD2. The CDR3 totals 17 residues. V shed 0 bases and J 5 bases; nucleotides not matched to a gene: 8. The germline gives CDR1 ENHRY, CDR2 SYGVKD.

This chain links TRBV5-6 with TRBJ1-5; D ambiguous. The CDR3 loop spans 14 amino acids. V was clipped by 2 bases and J by 0 bases, with 6 bases between them. In germline, CDR1 is SGHDT, CDR2 YYEEEE. DNA for the CDR3: TGTGCCAGCAGCTTTTCAGTTAGCAATCAGCCCCAGCATTTT. Protein: CASSFSVSNQPQHF.

The chain is built from TRBV18 and TRBJ1-2; D might be TRBD1 (5 bases). Trimming cost V 2 bases and J 8 bases, with 12 bases left between them. Germline V gene data show CDR1 as KGHSH and CDR2 as LQKENI. This CDR3 region has 13 residues. CDR3 in amino acids: CASSPDGGVGYTF. CDR3 coding DNA: TGTGCCAGCTCACCAGACGGGGGTGTAGGCTACACCTTC.

V is TRBV28 and J is TRBJ1-4; D perhaps matches TRBD1 (5 bases). Germline assignment: CDR1 MDHEN and CDR2 SYDVKM. The V end lost 5 bases, the J end lost 7 bases, and 17 bases lay between the germline ends. This CDR3 contains 15 residues. Written as DNA, the CDR3 is TGTGCCAGCAGTCCCCCGGGACTGCGTCCTGAAAAACTGTTTTTT. Its protein is CASSPPGLRPEKLFF.

V is TRBV9 and J is TRBJ1-2; D is possibly TRBD1 (5 bases). V gave up 2 bases and J gave up 3 bases, with 17 bases separating them. This CDR3 comprises 16 residues. The germline V gene has CDR1 SGDLS and CDR2 YYNGEE. The CDR3 spells CASSVDGAAPHYGYTF. DNA for the CDR3: TGTGCCAGCAGCGTGGATGGGGCAGCCCCACACTATGGCTACACCTTC.

V gene TRBV20-1 combines with J gene TRBJ1-5; 7 bases match TRBD1. Unmatched junction bases numbered 3, after V lost 3 bases and J lost 4 bases. The CDR3 runs 13 residues. In germline, CDR1 is DFQATT, CDR2 SNEGSKA (reference sequence). The CDR3 nucleotides read TGCAGTGCTAGTAGGGACAGTAATCAGCCCCAGCATTTT. Amino acids: CSASRDSNQPQHF.

This clone showed up just a few times. V gene TRBV3-1 (or the pseudogene TRBV3-2) combines with J gene TRBJ1-2, with D perhaps matching TRBD1 (5 bases). The CDR3 totals 14 residues. The germline V gene encodes CDR1 LGHDT and CDR2 YNNKEL (reference sequence). The V and J ends lost 8 bases and 2 bases respectively, with 15 bases between them. Written as DNA, the CDR3 is TGTGCCAGCGCCGGACACGGATCAAACTATGGCTACACCTTC. Protein sequence: CASAGHGSNYGYTF.

The V and J genes are TRBV27 and TRBJ1-6; D unclear. V was cut by 7 bases and J by 0 bases, with 10 bases left in between. The V gene's germline CDR1 is MNHEY and CDR2 SMNVEV (reference sequence). CDR3 length: 15 amino acids. CDR3 region: CASKDNYSYNSPLHF. The CDR3 DNA is TGTGCCAGCAAAGACAATTACTCCTATAATTCACCCCTCCACTTT.

The gene calls are TRBV12-3 or TRBV12-4 and TRBJ2-1; D is ambiguous. The CDR3 length is 13 residues. V lost 3 bases to trimming and J lost 10 bases, with 13 bases between them. CDR3 loop: CASSFLSRNEQFF. DNA of the CDR3: TGTGCCAGCAGTTTCCTCTCTAGGAACGAGCAGTTCTTC.

The genes are TRBV21-1 and TRBJ2-3; TRBD1, the table's D call, was not compared with the DNA. TRBV21-1 is deemed a pseudogene. This CDR3 is 16 amino acids long. This CDR3 reads CASSKGRDRLPGTQYF. CDR3 in DNA: TGTGCCAGCAGCAAAGGTCGGGACAGATTACCGGGTACGCAGTATTTT.

The gene calls are TRBV19 and TRBJ2-2; no definite D call. With 7 bases removed from V and 0 bases from J, the gap between germline ends came to 12 bases. The CDR3 loop spans 15 amino acids. CDR1 LNHDA and CDR2 SQIVND come from the germline V gene (reference sequence). The CDR3 DNA sequence: TGTGCCAGTACTCTCGGCAGCGCGAACACCGGGGAGCTGTTTTTT. This encodes CASTLGSANTGELFF.

The chain uses TRBV19 and TRBJ2-3; TRBD2 matches 9 bases. Losses at the gene ends were 6 bases for V and 1 base for J; bases not matched to a gene: 2. Looked up from germline, CDR1 is LNHDA and CDR2 is SQIVND (reference sequence). The CDR3 runs 14 residues. The CDR3 protein is CASSLAGGTDTQYF. CDR3 nucleotides: TGTGCCAGTAGCTTAGCGGGGGGCACAGATACGCAGTATTTT.

The count of this clone is one. The J gene is TRBJ2-7, the V gene TRBV27; 9 nucleotides line up with TRBD1. Germline V gene lookup returns CDR1 MNHEY and CDR2 SMNVEV (reference sequence). J lost 2 bases, V lost 6 bases, and 5 bases had no gene match. The CDR3 length is 14 residues. CDR3 sequence (DNA): TGTGCCAGCAGAACGACAGGGGGAACCTACGAGCAGTACTTC. This codes for CASRTTGGTYEQYF.

This chain joins TRBV18 and TRBJ2-3; a weak D match, TRBD1 (5 bases). V was cut by 3 bases and J by 3 bases, with 13 bases left in between. Germline V gene lookup returns CDR1 KGHSH and CDR2 LQKENI. The CDR3 is 15 residues long. This CDR3 is CASSPIRVGTDTQYF. The CDR3 DNA is TGTGCCAGCTCACCGATCAGGGTAGGAACAGATACGCAGTATTTT.

The J gene is TRBJ2-3, the V gene TRBV3-1 (or the pseudogene TRBV3-2), with 9 bases identical to TRBD2. The CDR3 extends over 16 amino acids. V dropped 3 bases and J dropped 2; count of bases not matched to a gene: 6. Germline loops: CDR1 LGHDT, CDR2 YNNKEL (reference sequence). The CDR3 loop reads CASSQRAGGPTDTQYF. CDR3 nucleotide sequence: TGTGCCAGCAGCCAGAGAGCGGGAGGCCCCACAGATACGCAGTATTTT.

The chain combines TRBV10-3 with TRBJ2-1; TRBD2 matches at 10 bases. J was trimmed by 0 bases and V by 6 bases; bases with no gene match: 11. CDR1 is ENHRY and CDR2 is SYGVKD in the germline V gene. The CDR3 is made up of 18 amino acids. The CDR3, as DNA: TGTGCCATCAGGCCAGGGGGAGCGGGGGGGAGCTCCTACAATGAGCAGTTCTTC. Amino acids: CAIRPGGAGGSSYNEQFF.

This CDR3 reads CASSLAGGRLNEQFF. Here the CDR3 DNA reads TGTGCCAGCAGCTTAGCGGGAGGGCGTCTCAATGAGCAGTTCTTC. The V call is TRBV7-9, the J call TRBJ2-1; 7 bases map to TRBD2. J lost 6 bases, V lost 0 bases, and 5 bases had no gene match. CDR1 and CDR2 from the germline V gene are SEHNR and FQNEAQ (reference sequence). This CDR3 has 15 residues.

The count of this clone is one. The chain combines TRBV28 with TRBJ2-7; TRBD1 aligns across 12 bases. CDR1 and CDR2 (germline): MDHEN, SYDVKM. Trimming took 2 bases from V and 4 from J; bases not matched to a gene: 6. The CDR3 extends over 16 amino acids. The DNA for the CDR3 is TGTGCCAGCAGTTTAGGGGGACAGGGGGCGCGGTACGAGCAGTACTTC. Translated, it gives CASSLGGQGARYEQYF. The variable domain in full, with the rest retrieved from reference TRBV28 and TRBJ2-7, is DVKVTQSSRYLVKRTGEKVFLECVQDMDHENMFWYRQDPGLGLRLIYFSYDVKMKEKGDIPEGYSVSREKKERFSLILESASTNQTSMYLCASSLGGQGARYEQYFGPGTRLTVT.

The chain carries TRBV19 and TRBJ1-1; 9 bases align to TRBD1. The CDR3 contains 13 residues. The trim removed 5 bases at V and 7 bases at J, leaving 5 bases unmatched. Per germline, CDR1 LNHDA and CDR2 SQIVND (reference sequence). Here the CDR3 reads CASSLDRGIEAFF. The CDR3 region has the DNA TGTGCCAGTAGTCTGGACAGGGGAATTGAAGCTTTCTTT.

The chain is built from TRBV3-1 (or the pseudogene TRBV3-2) and TRBJ1-6, with D possibly being TRBD1 (6 bases). CDR1 LGHDT and CDR2 YNNKEL come from the germline V gene (reference sequence). The V gene lost 0 bases and the J gene lost 7 bases, with 10 bases spanning the gap. The CDR3 is 15 amino acids. CDR3 loop: CASSQEWGGNSPLHF. CDR3 coding DNA: TGTGCCAGCAGCCAAGAATGGGGGGGCAATTCACCCCTCCACTTT.

V and J are TRBV10-1 and TRBJ2-1, with 7 bases that match TRBD1. CDR3 length: 14 amino acids. V dropped 4 bases and J dropped 5; count of bases not matched to a gene: 5. Germline V lookup: CDR1 WNHNN, CDR2 SYGVQD (reference sequence). This chain's CDR3 is CASSGTGTNNEQFF. DNA of the CDR3: TGCGCCAGCAGTGGGACAGGCACCAACAATGAGCAGTTCTTC.

The chain combines TRBV29-1 with TRBJ2-7; 10 nucleotides line up with TRBD2. The CDR3 loop spans 15 amino acids. Losses at the gene ends were 6 bases for V and 2 bases for J; bases not matched to a gene: 10. Germline V gene sequence: CDR1 SQVTM, CDR2 ANQGSEA. CDR3 region: CSVEIAGGRTYEQYF. CDR3 nucleotide sequence: TGCAGCGTCGAAATAGCGGGAGGACGAACCTACGAGCAGTACTTC.

This chain connects TRBV2 to TRBJ1-4; 7 bases match TRBD1. The V gene end was trimmed by 7 bases and the J gene end by 0 bases; junction bases not matched to a gene: 5. The CDR3 runs to 15 residues. Germline CDR1 reads SNHLY; CDR2 reads FYNNEI. CDR3 nucleotides: TGTGCCAGCAAACAAGACAGGGCAACTAATGAAAAACTGTTTTTT. Amino acids: CASKQDRATNEKLFF.

The chain has TRBV19 and TRBJ2-1, with TRBD2 identical over 12 bases. CDR1 LNHDA and CDR2 SQIVND come from the germline V gene (reference sequence). Unmatched junction bases numbered 3, after V lost 2 bases and J lost 4 bases. The CDR3 totals 16 residues. The CDR3 coding sequence is TGTGCCAGTAGTATATCCGGGACTAGCGGGTACAATGAGCAGTTCTTC. Its translation is CASSISGTSGYNEQFF.

This chain links TRBV29-1 with TRBJ2-1; D perhaps matches TRBD1 (6 bases). Germline V gene sequence: CDR1 SQVTM, CDR2 ANQGSEA. The V gene lost 5 bases and the J gene lost 0 bases, with 8 bases spanning the gap. The CDR3 length is 13 residues. CDR3 DNA: TGCAGCGTTCGCAGGGGCTCCTACAATGAGCAGTTCTTC. Amino acid sequence: CSVRRGSYNEQFF.

J is TRBJ2-2 and V is TRBV28, with TRBD1 identical over 8 bases. The germline CDR1 and CDR2 sequences are MDHEN and SYDVKM. The V and J ends lost 7 bases and 6 bases, in that order; junction bases with no gene match: 13. CDR3 length: 16 amino acids. DNA of the CDR3: TGTGCCAGCAACTCCGTAGGGCAGACAGGGGCCGGGGAGCTGTTTTTT. Translation: CASNSVGQTGAGELFF.

J is TRBJ1-1 and V is TRBV24-1; no definite D call. CDR1 and CDR2 (germline): KGHDR, SFDVKD. Trimming took off 8 bases at V and 5 bases at J, with 14 bases between the two ends. The CDR3 contains 13 residues. CDR3: CATKSEVTTEAFF. DNA of the CDR3: TGTGCCACCAAATCCGAAGTCACTACTGAAGCTTTCTTT.